The rows below give T cell receptor beta chains drawn from one sample of a study of control samples from healthy donors and cancer patients. This table comes from immunoSEQ multiplex PCR, and its TCRdb copy is limited to in-frame clones, with some not included. In the table there are over 100,000 clones, about nine tenths of which are singletons. Sequenced: blood. These receptors were collected from a human donor in good health. The donor label of this sample is uncertain. CDR3s include the opening cysteine and the closing phenylalanine or tryptophan. A D gene is named only where the DNA matches it firmly. Expanded clones get a size class; other rows say once, few or many, or leave the size out.

J: TRBJ2-1
size: once
V: TRBV7-9
D: .
CDR3: CASRKDGQHNEQFF
DNA: TGTGCCAGCAGGAAGGACGGTCAACACAATGAGCAGTTCTTC

J: TRBJ2-2
size: .
V: TRBV29-1
D: TRBD1
CDR3: CSVEGDRGPTGELFF
DNA: TGCAGCGTTGAAGGGGACAGGGGCCCTACCGGGGAGCTGTTTTTT

J: TRBJ2-7
size: .
V: TRBV19
D: .
CDR3: CASSIYYTASTYEQYF
DNA: TGTGCCAGTAGTATCTATTACACAGCATCCACCTACGAGCAGTACTTC

J: TRBJ2-2
size: .
V: TRBV6-5
D: .
CDR3: CASSPGRIHGGELFF
DNA: TGTGCCAGCAGCCCCGGACGAATCCATGGTGGGGAGCTGTTTTTT

J: TRBJ1-1
size: .
V: TRBV7-2
D: TRBD1
CDR3: CASSSNRGETEAFF
DNA: TGTGCCAGCAGCTCAAACAGGGGGGAGACTGAAGCTTTCTTT

J: TRBJ1-3
size: .
V: TRBV10-3
D: TRBD1
CDR3: CAVHSQGAGNTIYF
DNA: TGTGCCGTTCACTCACAGGGGGCTGGAAACACCATATATTTT

J: TRBJ2-2
size: .
V: TRBV9
D: .
CDR3: CASSAPDGELFF
DNA: TGTGCCAGCAGCGCCCCCGACGGGGAGCTGTTTTTT

J: TRBJ2-7
size: once
V: TRBV27
D: TRBD1
CDR3: CASSLGGQGVEQYF
DNA: TGTGCCAGCAGTTTAGGGGGACAGGGGGTCGAGCAGTACTTC

J: TRBJ2-3
size: few
V: TRBV6-6
D: TRBD1
CDR3: CASSPLAPGTGGTDTQYF
DNA: TGTGCCAGCAGTCCCTTGGCCCCGGGGACAGGGGGCACAGATACGCAGTATTTT

J: TRBJ2-7
size: once
V: TRBV10-3
D: TRBD1
CDR3: CAISESRGQGGYEQYF
DNA: TGTGCCATCAGTGAGTCTCGGGGACAGGGCGGATACGAGCAGTACTTC

J: TRBJ1-2
size: .
V: TRBV2
D: .
CDR3: CASRLDSGYGYTF
DNA: TGTGCCAGCCGCCTCGACAGCGGCTATGGCTACACCTTC

J: TRBJ1-1
size: .
V: TRBV25-1
D: .
CDR3: CASSEGIGVTEAFF
DNA: TGTGCCAGCAGTGAAGGAATTGGTGTTACTGAAGCTTTCTTT

J: TRBJ2-3
size: .
V: TRBV20-1
D: .
CDR3: CSASAADEGTDTQYF
DNA: TGCAGTGCTAGTGCAGCGGACGAGGGCACAGATACGCAGTATTTT

J: TRBJ2-3
size: .
V: TRBV7-2
D: .
CDR3: CASSSLGPNAATQYF
DNA: TGTGCCAGCAGCTCCCTGGGACCGAACGCAGCTACGCAGTATTTT

J: TRBJ2-4
size: .
V: TRBV12-5
D: .
CDR3: CASGAGPPLGKNIQYF
DNA: TGTGCTAGTGGCGCCGGACCCCCCTTAGGCAAAAACATTCAGTACTTC

J: TRBJ2-5
size: .
V: TRBV7-2
D: .
CDR3: CASSLAVRETQYF
DNA: TGTGCCAGCAGCTTAGCAGTTCGGGAGACCCAGTACTTC

J: TRBJ1-5
size: .
V: TRBV5-5
D: .
CDR3: CASSLMVDNQPQHF
DNA: TGTGCCAGCAGCCTAATGGTCGATAATCAGCCCCAGCATTTT

J: TRBJ1-1
size: .
V: TRBV27
D: TRBD1
CDR3: CASRALGTEEAFF
DNA: TGTGCCAGCAGGGCACTCGGGACAGAAGAAGCTTTCTTT

J: TRBJ1-3
size: .
V: TRBV7-9
D: .
CDR3: CAGTGSGQGNTIYF
DNA: TGTGCCGGGACTGGTTCGGGGCAAGGAAACACCATATATTTT

J: TRBJ2-3
size: .
V: TRBV3-1/TRBV3-2
D: .
CDR3: CASSQLDTQYF
DNA: TGTGCCAGCAGCCAATTGGATACGCAGTATTTT

J: TRBJ2-3
size: .
V: TRBV14
D: .
CDR3: CASSHGADTQYF
DNA: TGTGCCAGCAGCCATGGGGCAGATACGCAGTATTTT

J: TRBJ1-5
size: .
V: TRBV27
D: TRBD1
CDR3: CASSRGQGNQPQHF
DNA: TGTGCCAGCAGCCGGGGACAGGGGAATCAGCCCCAGCATTTT

J: TRBJ2-3
size: .
V: TRBV7-9
D: .
CDR3: CAGRITSTDTQYF
DNA: TGTGCCGGCCGGATTACTAGCACAGATACGCAGTATTTT

J: TRBJ2-5
size: .
V: TRBV7-3
D: .
CDR3: CASSSDSYETQYF
DNA: TGTGCCAGCAGCTCGGACAGTTATGAGACCCAGTACTTC

J: TRBJ1-5
size: .
V: TRBV3-1/TRBV3-2
D: .
CDR3: CASSQSAGAQQPQHF
DNA: TGTGCCAGCAGCCAATCGGCAGGGGCGCAACAGCCCCAGCATTTT

J: TRBJ1-1
size: .
V: TRBV2
D: TRBD1
CDR3: CATQGAENTEAFF
DNA: TGTGCCACACAGGGGGCGGAGAACACTGAAGCTTTCTTT

J: TRBJ1-1
size: few
V: TRBV7-8
D: .
CDR3: CASSSGGTTEAFF
DNA: TGTGCCAGCAGCTCAGGAGGGACCACTGAAGCTTTCTTT

J: TRBJ1-3
size: .
V: TRBV3-1/TRBV3-2
D: .
CDR3: CASSQASSGNTIYF
DNA: TGTGCCAGCAGCCAAGCGAGCTCTGGAAACACCATATATTTT

J: TRBJ1-2
size: .
V: TRBV5-6
D: .
CDR3: CASSSGQRYYGYTF
DNA: TGTGCCAGCAGCTCAGGTCAGAGGTACTATGGCTACACCTTC

J: TRBJ1-1
size: few
V: TRBV20-1
D: .
CDR3: CSASGMWEAFF
DNA: TGCAGTGCTAGCGGGATGTGGGAAGCTTTCTTT

J: TRBJ2-3
size: .
V: TRBV3-1/TRBV3-2
D: .
CDR3: CASSQVGGPTDTQYF
DNA: TGTGCCAGCAGCCAAGTGGGGGGGCCCACAGATACGCAGTATTTT

J: TRBJ1-1
size: .
V: TRBV12-3/TRBV12-4
D: .
CDR3: CASSLGVNEAFF
DNA: TGTGCCAGCAGTTTGGGTGTGAACGAAGCTTTCTTT

J: TRBJ2-5
size: .
V: TRBV6-5
D: TRBD2
CDR3: CASRAGTSGRETQYF
DNA: TGTGCCAGCAGGGCGGGGACTAGCGGGAGGGAGACCCAGTACTTC

J: TRBJ1-1
size: .
V: TRBV11-3
D: .
CDR3: CASSDGTAAEAFF
DNA: TGTGCCAGCAGCGATGGGACCGCGGCTGAAGCTTTCTTT

J: TRBJ1-5
size: .
V: TRBV30
D: TRBD1
CDR3: CAWGRGPIQPQHF
DNA: TGTGCCTGGGGCAGGGGGCCGATTCAGCCCCAGCATTTT

J: TRBJ2-5
size: once
V: TRBV5-1
D: .
CDR3: CASSLAGGTETQYF
DNA: TGCGCCAGCAGCTTGGCCGGAGGGACAGAGACCCAGTACTTC

J: TRBJ1-1
size: .
V: TRBV5-5
D: TRBD1
CDR3: CASSTGQGSWTEAFF
DNA: TGTGCCAGCAGCACGGGACAGGGGTCGTGGACTGAAGCTTTCTTT

J: TRBJ1-5
size: .
V: TRBV7-2
D: .
CDR3: CASSLEGGGSQPQHF
DNA: TGTGCCAGCAGCTTAGAAGGGGGAGGGAGTCAGCCCCAGCATTTT

J: TRBJ1-1
size: once
V: TRBV6-2/TRBV6-3
D: .
CDR3: CASSYLANTGSPEAFF
DNA: TGTGCCAGCAGTTACCTGGCTAACACAGGGAGCCCTGAAGCTTTCTTT

J: TRBJ1-1
size: .
V: TRBV18
D: .
CDR3: CASSGGTNTEAFF
DNA: TGTGCCAGCTCGGGAGGGACGAACACTGAAGCTTTCTTT

J: TRBJ2-1
size: .
V: TRBV13
D: .
CDR3: CASSLYNEQFF
DNA: TGTGCCAGCAGCTTATACAATGAGCAGTTCTTC

J: TRBJ1-3
size: .
V: TRBV7-9
D: .
CDR3: CASKSSGNTIYF
DNA: TGTGCCAGCAAGAGCTCTGGAAACACCATATATTTT

J: TRBJ1-2
size: .
V: TRBV6-5
D: TRBD1
CDR3: CASSYSEGASDGYTF
DNA: TGTGCCAGCAGTTACTCGGAGGGGGCGAGTGATGGCTACACCTTC

J: TRBJ1-2
size: .
V: TRBV21-1
D: .
CDR3: CASSKSGAGGHGYTF
DNA: TGTGCCAGCAGCAAATCCGGGGCAGGGGGCCATGGCTACACCTTC

J: TRBJ1-1
size: .
V: TRBV7-9
D: .
CDR3: CASSPGTEAFF
DNA: TGTGCCAGCTCCCCCGGGACTGAAGCTTTCTTT

J: TRBJ1-2
size: .
V: TRBV7-2
D: .
CDR3: CASSLGGLWYGYTF
DNA: TGTGCCAGCAGCTTAGGAGGACTCTGGTATGGCTACACCTTC

J: TRBJ2-2
size: few
V: TRBV27
D: .
CDR3: CASSLLGNRGTGELFF
DNA: TGTGCCAGCAGTTTGTTGGGCAATAGGGGCACCGGGGAGCTGTTTTTT

J: TRBJ2-3
size: .
V: TRBV6-6
D: .
CDR3: CASKSGGTDTQYF
DNA: TGTGCCAGCAAGAGTGGGGGCACAGATACGCAGTATTTT

J: TRBJ1-6
size: .
V: TRBV18
D: .
CDR3: CASSLEMDSPLHF
DNA: TGTGCCAGCTCACTGGAGATGGATTCACCCCTCCACTTT

J: TRBJ1-2
size: .
V: TRBV7-2
D: TRBD1
CDR3: CASSLAGQVYGYTF
DNA: TGTGCCAGCAGCTTGGCGGGACAGGTCTATGGCTACACCTTC

J: TRBJ2-2
size: .
V: TRBV7-3
D: .
CDR3: CASSPSSASDGELFF
DNA: TGTGCCAGCAGCCCTTCGAGTGCGTCGGACGGGGAGCTGTTTTTT

J: TRBJ2-1
size: .
V: TRBV3-1/TRBV3-2
D: .
CDR3: CASSQWRQAEQFF
DNA: TGTGCCAGCAGCCAATGGAGGCAGGCGGAGCAGTTCTTC

J: TRBJ2-1
size: .
V: TRBV7-3
D: .
CDR3: CASSLKEGPYNEQFF
DNA: TGTGCCAGCAGCTTAAAGGAGGGACCCTACAATGAGCAGTTCTTC

J: TRBJ2-2
size: .
V: TRBV6-5
D: TRBD2
CDR3: CASKAGGNTGELFF
DNA: TGTGCCAGCAAAGCGGGGGGGAACACCGGGGAGCTGTTTTTT

J: TRBJ2-2
size: .
V: TRBV5-1
D: .
CDR3: CASSSQTGNTGELFF
DNA: TGCGCCAGCAGCTCCCAGACGGGTAACACCGGGGAGCTGTTTTTT

J: TRBJ2-3
size: .
V: TRBV4-2
D: TRBD2
CDR3: CASSSRTSGNTDTQYF
DNA: TGTGCCAGCAGCTCCCGGACTAGCGGAAACACAGATACGCAGTATTTT

J: TRBJ2-3
size: .
V: TRBV19
D: TRBD1
CDR3: CATTGGDGWDTQYF
DNA: TGTGCCACTACAGGGGGCGACGGTTGGGATACGCAGTATTTT

J: TRBJ2-1
size: .
V: TRBV23-1
D: .
CDR3: CASSQRLKKTADYNEQFF
DNA: TGCGCCAGCAGTCAACGTTTAAAGAAGACCGCCGACTACAATGAGCAGTTCTTC

J: TRBJ1-2
size: once
V: TRBV30
D: .
CDR3: CAWSSQPNYGYTF
DNA: TGTGCCTGGAGTAGCCAGCCCAACTATGGCTACACCTTC

J: TRBJ2-5
size: .
V: TRBV5-1
D: .
CDR3: CASSQEVAYPRTQYF
DNA: TGCGCCAGCAGCCAGGAGGTAGCGTACCCCCGGACCCAGTACTTC